The TCR beta chain under discussion was sequenced for a study of quantifying T cell responses using KT2 cells. Study information: RNA was reverse transcribed with TCR alpha and beta constant-region primers.

CDR1 is SGHAT, CDR2 FQNNGV, per germline. The CDR3 contains 15 residues. V lost 0 bases and J 4 bases, leaving 12 bases between the germline ends. Unfractionated PBMC were spiked with known numbers of KT2 clone cells. KT2 cells were mixed with fixed PBMC numbers at varying ratios. This clonotype was recorded a few times. An oligo carrying a UMI was ligated to the cDNA 3' end. An equimolar mix of RC1.1 and RC1.2 primed the beta chain across TRBC1 and TRBC2. TCRdb passed the UMI-ligation and nested PCR reads through MiXCR, listing each CDR3 protein once. This sample has approximately 54,000 distinct CDR3 sequences; about 9.9% occur once, and the top ten carry about 10%.

V gene TRBV11-2 combines with J gene TRBJ2-5, with D possibly matching TRBD2 (6 bases). The sequence was obtained from a human donor. The sequenced material came from PBMCs spiked with cells of the T cell clone KT2. CDR3 sequence: CASSLDSGGIETQYF. CDR3 DNA sequence: TGTGCCAGCAGCTTAGATTCCGGGGGAATAGAGACCCAGTACTTC.